This paragraph covers one TCR beta chain sequence. These data are taken from a study of blood T cell repertoires in COVID-19. On the study more broadly: Samples taken during acute and convalescent COVID-19 were collected in the United States, Italy and Spain. PBMCs, B-cell-depleted T cells, or T cells provided the cDNA or gDNA that made up the material.

Trimming stripped 6 bases from V and 2 bases from J, with 11 bases between. There are 14 residues in the CDR3. Germline CDR1 is LGHDT and CDR2 is YNNKEL (reference sequence). The data were produced by immunoSEQ multiplex PCR, yet TCRdb's version contains in-frame clones alone and is incomplete. The table lists 380,000 or so clones, over 75% of them singletons. Those who participated ranged in age from roughly 18 to 90 years and resided in approximately 26 US areas. V usage is TRBV3-1 (or the pseudogene TRBV3-2) and J usage is TRBJ1-3, with D possibly TRBD1 on 6 matching bases. The sequenced material came from PBMCs or T cells enriched from blood (not recorded which). This TCR came from a woman aged 40-49 years with acute COVID-19. The CDR3 bases are TGTGCCAGCAGTTCCAGGGGTGCTGGAAACACCATATATTTT. It is translated as CASSSRGAGNTIYF.